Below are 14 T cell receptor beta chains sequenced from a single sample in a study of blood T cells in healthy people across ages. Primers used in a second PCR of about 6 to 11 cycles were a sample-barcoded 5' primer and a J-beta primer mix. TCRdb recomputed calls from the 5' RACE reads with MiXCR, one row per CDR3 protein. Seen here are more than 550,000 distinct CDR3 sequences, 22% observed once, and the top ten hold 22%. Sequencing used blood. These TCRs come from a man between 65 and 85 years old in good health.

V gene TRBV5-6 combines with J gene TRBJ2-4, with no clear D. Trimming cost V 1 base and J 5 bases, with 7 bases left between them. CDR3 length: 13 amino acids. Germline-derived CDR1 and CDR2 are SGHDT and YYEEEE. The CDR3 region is CASSLSVENIQYF. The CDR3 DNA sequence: TGTGCCAGCAGCTTGTCTGTGGAAAACATTCAGTACTTC.

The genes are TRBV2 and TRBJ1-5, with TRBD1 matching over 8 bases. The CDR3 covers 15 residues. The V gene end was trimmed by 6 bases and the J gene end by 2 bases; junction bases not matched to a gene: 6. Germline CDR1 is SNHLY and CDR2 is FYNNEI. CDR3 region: CASSRTGIGNQPQHF. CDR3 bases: TGTGCCAGCAGCCGGACAGGGATCGGCAATCAGCCCCAGCATTTT.

The CDR3 bases are TGTGCTAGTGGTTCCCCTTGGGATACGCAGTATTTT. Residues: CASGSPWDTQYF. This chain connects TRBV12-5 to TRBJ2-3, with D uncertain. Trimming pared 4 bases from V and 6 bases from J, leaving 8 bases between. CDR3 length equals 12 residues. Germline V gives CDR1 LGHNT, CDR2 FRNRAP.

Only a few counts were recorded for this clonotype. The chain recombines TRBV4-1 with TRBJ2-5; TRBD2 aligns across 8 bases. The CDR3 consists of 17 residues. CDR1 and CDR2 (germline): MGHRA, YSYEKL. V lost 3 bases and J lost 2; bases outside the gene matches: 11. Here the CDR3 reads CASSHERGSGVQETQYF. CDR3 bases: TGCGCCAGCAGCCACGAGCGCGGTAGCGGGGTACAAGAGACCCAGTACTTC.

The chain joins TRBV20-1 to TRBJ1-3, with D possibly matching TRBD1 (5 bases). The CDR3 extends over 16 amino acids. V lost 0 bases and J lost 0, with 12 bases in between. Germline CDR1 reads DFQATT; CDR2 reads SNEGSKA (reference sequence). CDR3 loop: CSAREKGLNSGNTIYF. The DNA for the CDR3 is TGCAGTGCTAGAGAAAAGGGACTGAACTCTGGAAACACCATATATTTT.

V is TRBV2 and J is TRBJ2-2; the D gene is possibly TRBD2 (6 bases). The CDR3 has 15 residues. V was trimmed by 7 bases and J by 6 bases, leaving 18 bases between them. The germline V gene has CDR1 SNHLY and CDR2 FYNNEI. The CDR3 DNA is TGTGCCAGCATTAGGGACGCCGGAGGGGCCGGGGAGCTGTTTTTT. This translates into CASIRDAGGAGELFF.

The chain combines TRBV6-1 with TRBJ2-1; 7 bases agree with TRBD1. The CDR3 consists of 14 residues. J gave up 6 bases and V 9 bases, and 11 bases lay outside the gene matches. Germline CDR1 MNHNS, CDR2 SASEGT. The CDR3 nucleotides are TGTGCCAGTCGTGATTACGGGACAGTCAATGAGCAGTTCTTC. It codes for CASRDYGTVNEQFF.

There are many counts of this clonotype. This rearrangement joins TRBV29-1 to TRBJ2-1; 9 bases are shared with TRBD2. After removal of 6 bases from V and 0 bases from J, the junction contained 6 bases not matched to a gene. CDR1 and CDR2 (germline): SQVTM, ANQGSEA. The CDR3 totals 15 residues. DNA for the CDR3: TGCAGCGTGGGGGTTAGCGGGAGCTCCTACAATGAGCAGTTCTTC. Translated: CSVGVSGSSYNEQFF.

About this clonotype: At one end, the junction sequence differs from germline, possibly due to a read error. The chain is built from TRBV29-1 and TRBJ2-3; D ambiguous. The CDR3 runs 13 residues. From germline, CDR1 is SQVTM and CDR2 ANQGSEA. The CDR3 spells CSVEAPGTDTQYF. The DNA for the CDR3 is TGCAGCGTTGAAGCACCTGGCACAGATACACAGTATTTT.

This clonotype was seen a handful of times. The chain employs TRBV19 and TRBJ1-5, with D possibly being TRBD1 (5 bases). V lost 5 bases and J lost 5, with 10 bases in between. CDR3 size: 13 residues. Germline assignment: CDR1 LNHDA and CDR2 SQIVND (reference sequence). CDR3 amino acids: CASSEGRDQPQHF. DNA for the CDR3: TGTGCCAGTAGTGAGGGGCGCGATCAGCCCCAGCATTTT. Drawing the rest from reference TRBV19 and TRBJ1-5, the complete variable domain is DGGITQSPKYLFRKEGQNVTLSCEQNLNHDAMYWYRQDPGQGLRLIYYSQIVNDFQKGDIAEGYSVSREKKESFPLTVTSAQKNPTAFYLCASSEGRDQPQHFGDGTRLSIL.

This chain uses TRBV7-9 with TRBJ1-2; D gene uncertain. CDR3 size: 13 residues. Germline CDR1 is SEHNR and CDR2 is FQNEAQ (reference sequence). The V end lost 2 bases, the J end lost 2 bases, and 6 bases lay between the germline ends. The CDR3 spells CASSLPPNYGYTF. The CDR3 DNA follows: TGTGCCAGCAGCTTACCACCGAACTATGGCTACACCTTC. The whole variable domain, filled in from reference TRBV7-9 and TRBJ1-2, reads DTGVSQNPRHKITKRGQNVTFRCDPISEHNRLYWYRQTLGQGPEFLTYFQNEAQLEKSRLLSDRFSAERPKGSFSTLEIQRTEQGDSAMYLCASSLPPNYGYTFGSGTRLTVV.

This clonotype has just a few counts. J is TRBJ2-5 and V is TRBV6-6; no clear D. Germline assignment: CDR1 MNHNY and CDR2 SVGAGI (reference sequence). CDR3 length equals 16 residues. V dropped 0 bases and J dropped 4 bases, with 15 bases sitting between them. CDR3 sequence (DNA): TGTGCCAGCAGTTACTCGTCTGTACGGTCCCGAGAGACCCAGTACTTC. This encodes CASSYSSVRSRETQYF.

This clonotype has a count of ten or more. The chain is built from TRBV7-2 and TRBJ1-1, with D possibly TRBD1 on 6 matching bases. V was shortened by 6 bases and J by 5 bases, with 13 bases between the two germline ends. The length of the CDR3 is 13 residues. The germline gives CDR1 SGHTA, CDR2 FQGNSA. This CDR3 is CASRQQGGTEAFF. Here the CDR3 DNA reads TGTGCCAGCAGGCAACAGGGAGGTACTGAAGCTTTCTTT.

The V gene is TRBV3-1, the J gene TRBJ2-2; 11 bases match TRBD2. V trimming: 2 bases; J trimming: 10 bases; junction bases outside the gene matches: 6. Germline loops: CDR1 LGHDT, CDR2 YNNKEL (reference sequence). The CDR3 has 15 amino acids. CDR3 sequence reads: CASSQRGLAVQELFF. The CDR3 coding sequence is TGTGCCAGCAGCCAAAGGGGACTAGCGGTCCAGGAGCTGTTTTTT.